This TCR beta chain was documented in a study of beta chain features in type 1 diabetes. Expressed TCRB transcripts were sequenced because the isolated RNA had all been reverse transcribed beforehand. Naive, central memory and regulatory T cell samples produced a mean of about 3.5 million reads. Sequencing was performed with immunoSEQ multiplex PCR; in TCRdb, only in-frame clones are kept and a portion is missing. The sample carries 150,000 to 200,000 clones, about 8.3% recorded once. Study findings and constraints: Moderate but significant shortening of TCRB CDR3s was recorded in all four CD4+ subsets from Type 1 diabetes patients.

Germline V gene sequence: CDR1 DFQATT, CDR2 SNEGSKA (reference sequence). The CDR3 contains 11 residues. V lost 3 bases to trimming and J lost 5 bases, with 6 bases between them. This clone has more than one count but fewer than ten. Antigen: not known. The sample comprised central memory CD4+ T cells from blood. The rearrangement uses TRBV20-1 and TRBJ2-3; D call uncertain. The sequence was obtained from a woman aged 18-35 years with type 1 diabetes. The CDR3, as DNA: TGCAGTGCTAGTTACGGAGATACGCAGTATTTT. It is translated as CSASYGDTQYF.